The entry below gives a single T cell receptor (beta chain) sequence along with its context. The sample belongs to a study of spatial heterogeneity in lung cancer. Every TCR cDNA molecule bore its own unique molecular identifier. One entry per CDR3 protein, called by TCRdb with MiXCR from the 5' RACE reads. The table records roughly 17,000 distinct CDR3 sequences, about a tenth of them present only once. Specified time point: blood at routine non-recurrence follow-up after resection. The V end lost 5 bases, the J end lost 6 bases, and 13 bases lay between the germline ends. This CDR3 spans 13 amino acids. Germline V gene lookup returns CDR1 LNHDA and CDR2 SQIVND (reference sequence).

The receptor comes from a female donor with early-stage non-small cell lung cancer. The chain links TRBV19 to TRBJ1-1, with D possibly TRBD1 on 6 matching bases. Sequencing used PBMCs, obtained at follow-up. CDR3 sequence reads: CASSVIQGPEAFF. CDR3 DNA sequence: TGTGCCAGTAGTGTGATACAGGGCCCTGAAGCTTTCTTT.